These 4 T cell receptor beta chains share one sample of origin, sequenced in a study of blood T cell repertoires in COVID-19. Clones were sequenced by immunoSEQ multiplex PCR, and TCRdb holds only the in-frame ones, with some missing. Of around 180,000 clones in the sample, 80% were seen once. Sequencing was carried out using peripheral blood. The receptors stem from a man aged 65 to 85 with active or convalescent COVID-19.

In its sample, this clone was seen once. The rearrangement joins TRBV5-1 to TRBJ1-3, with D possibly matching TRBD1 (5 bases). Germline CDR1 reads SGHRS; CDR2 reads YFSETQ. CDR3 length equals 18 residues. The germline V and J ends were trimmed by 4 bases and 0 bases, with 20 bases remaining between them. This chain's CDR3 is CASSDQVVRVSSGNTIYF. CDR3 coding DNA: TGCGCCAGCAGCGACCAGGTAGTCAGGGTGAGCTCTGGAAACACCATATATTTT.

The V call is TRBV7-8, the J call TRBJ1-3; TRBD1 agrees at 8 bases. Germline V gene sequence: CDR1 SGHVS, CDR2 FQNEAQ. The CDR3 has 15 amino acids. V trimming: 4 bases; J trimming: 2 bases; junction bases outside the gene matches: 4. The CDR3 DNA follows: TGTGCCAGCAGCTCCCAGGGGGCTGCTGGAAACACCATATATTTT. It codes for CASSSQGAAGNTIYF. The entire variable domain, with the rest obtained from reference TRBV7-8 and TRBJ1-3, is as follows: GAGVSQSPRYKVAKRGQDVALRCDPISGHVSLFWYQQALGQGPEFLTYFQNEAQLDKSGLPSDRFFAERPEGSVSTLKIQRTQQEDSAVYLCASSSQGAAGNTIYFGEGSWLTVV.

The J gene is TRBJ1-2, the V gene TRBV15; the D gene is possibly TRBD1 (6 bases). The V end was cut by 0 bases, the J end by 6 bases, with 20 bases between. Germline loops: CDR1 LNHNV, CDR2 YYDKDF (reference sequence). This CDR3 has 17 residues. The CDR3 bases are TGTGCCACCAGCAGAGACCCGACAGGCTCTGGGACTAATGGCTACACCTTC. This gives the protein CATSRDPTGSGTNGYTF.

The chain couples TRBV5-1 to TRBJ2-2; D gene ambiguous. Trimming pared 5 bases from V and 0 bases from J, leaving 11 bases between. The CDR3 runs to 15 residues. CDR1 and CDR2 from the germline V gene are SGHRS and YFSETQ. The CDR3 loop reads CASSIATPNTGELFF. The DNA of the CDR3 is TGCGCCAGCAGTATTGCGACTCCGAACACCGGGGAGCTGTTTTTT.